This T cell receptor (beta chain) was recovered during a study of Ad26.COV2.S vaccination and SARS-CoV-2 variants. Overall study findings and caveats: Similar non-spike TCR breadth was observed in recipients of vaccine and of placebo.

Clones were read by immunoSEQ multiplex PCR, and TCRdb kept only the in-frame ones, dropping some. The sample includes over 400,000 clones, about nine tenths seen only once; the top ten take roughly 1.7%. Trimming took off 2 bases at V and 2 bases at J, with 7 bases between the two ends. The CDR3 runs to 13 residues. The germline V gene encodes CDR1 SGHNT and CDR2 YYREEE (reference sequence). As concerns this clone: What it binds is unknown. Other DNA sequences of this sample code for an identical CDR3.

Sample treatment: over 15 received Ad26.COV2.S at low or high dose, single or two shots; 5 received placebo; per-sample allocation not given. Sampling was performed 63 days after the first vaccine or placebo injection. The chain joins TRBV5-4 to TRBJ1-1, with a weak D call TRBD1 (5 bases). This sequence originates from a person between 18 and 59 years old who received the Ad26.COV2.S COVID-19 vaccine or a placebo. This material consisted of peripheral blood, taken in a trial of Ad26.COV2.S vaccine versus placebo. The CDR3 DNA sequence: TGTGCCAGCAGCTTCACAGGAAACACTGAAGCTTTCTTT. Its translation is CASSFTGNTEAFF.